A single sample is the source of the 5 T cell receptor beta chains below, sequenced in a study of T cell changes during pregnancy in multiple sclerosis. The table came from immunoSEQ multiplex PCR; TCRdb's copy has only in-frame clones and leaves some out. The table lists 35,000 to 40,000 clones, 90% to 95% of them singletons. Sequencing used CD4+ T cells from peripheral blood mononuclear cells, obtained in the third trimester of pregnancy. Every receptor here comes from a female donor with multiple sclerosis, enrolled in a pregnancy study.

This chain joins TRBV5-1 and TRBJ1-4; D not certain. V was pared by 3 bases and J by 0 bases, with 6 bases between. CDR1 is SGHRS, CDR2 YFSETQ, per germline. The CDR3 loop spans 14 amino acids. The CDR3 spells CASSSIATNEKLFF. The CDR3 DNA reads TGCGCCAGCAGCTCTATCGCAACTAATGAAAAACTGTTTTTT.

As for this clone: Other DNA sequences in this sample translate to the same CDR3. The chain links TRBV5-4 to TRBJ2-7; TRBD2 might be the D (5 bases). Germline-derived CDR1 and CDR2 are SGHNT and YYREEE (reference sequence). The V end was cut by 1 base, the J end by 0 bases, with 5 bases between. The CDR3 runs to 13 residues. CDR3 sequence reads: CASSLRGSYEQYF. The CDR3 DNA follows: TGTGCCAGCAGCTTGCGGGGCTCCTACGAGCAGTACTTC.

V is TRBV28 and J is TRBJ1-2; 8 bases align to TRBD1. The CDR3 runs to 13 residues. CDR1 is MDHEN, CDR2 SYDVKM, per germline. V shed 6 bases, J shed 4 bases, and the junction held 4 bases outside the gene matches. The CDR3 loop reads CASRSQGAYGYTF. The CDR3 DNA sequence: TGTGCCAGCAGATCCCAGGGGGCCTATGGCTACACCTTC.

This chain uses TRBV18 with TRBJ2-1; weak D call: TRBD2 (5 bases). CDR1 is KGHSH, CDR2 LQKENI, per germline. The CDR3 has 15 amino acids. Trimming left V 3 bases short and J 7 bases short, with 16 bases between. The CDR3 is CASSPGLASNNEQFF. The CDR3 nucleotides are TGTGCCAGCTCACCTGGGCTAGCAAGCAATAATGAGCAGTTCTTC.

The chain joins TRBV7-9 to TRBJ1-4; a weak D match, TRBD1 (5 bases). V gave up 5 bases and J gave up 3 bases, with 13 bases separating them. Per germline, CDR1 SEHNR and CDR2 FQNEAQ (reference sequence). The CDR3 is made up of 15 amino acids. Here the CDR3 reads CASSPGRGPNEKLFF. For the CDR3, the DNA is TGTGCCAGCAGCCCCGGGAGGGGTCCTAATGAAAAACTGTTTTTT.